Below, 23 T cell receptor beta chains from the same sample are listed, as sequenced in a study of identical twins. TCRdb reanalysed the 5' RACE reads using MiXCR and keeps one entry per CDR3 protein. This sample has under 900,000 distinct CDR3 sequences, with roughly 18% found just once. These same records also appear under a second study, on T cells expressing NK-cell markers.

The sequencing input was PBMCs. The receptor set was obtained from a woman in her late teens or twenties in good health.

The chain links TRBV2 to TRBJ1-6; D is uncertain. Germline V lookup: CDR1 SNHLY, CDR2 FYNNEI. The V end lost 11 bases, the J end lost 9 bases, and 17 bases lay between the germline ends. This CDR3 region has 13 residues. The CDR3 loop is CAVRAGMSSPLHF. CDR3 DNA: TGTGCCGTAAGAGCGGGGATGTCTTCACCCCTCCACTTT.

V gene TRBV10-3 combines with J gene TRBJ2-7, with 10 positions matching TRBD1. The CDR3 is 12 amino acids. Trimming removed 6 bases from V and 6 bases from J; junction bases left unmatched: 2. Germline lookup yields CDR1 ENHRY and CDR2 SYGVKD. The CDR3 DNA follows: TGTGCCATCAGCCGGGACAGGGGCGAGCAGTACTTC. Translated: CAISRDRGEQYF.

The rearrangement joins TRBV7-6 to TRBJ2-7; possibly TRBD1 or TRBD2 for D (5 bases each). Trimming stripped 5 bases from V and 0 bases from J, with 11 bases between. The germline CDR1 and CDR2 sequences are SGHVS and FNYEAQ. The CDR3 totals 14 residues. The CDR3 loop is CASSLGAISYEQYF. Here the CDR3 DNA reads TGTGCCAGCAGCCTCGGGGCCATCTCCTACGAGCAGTACTTC.

This clonotype has a count of ten or more. The gene calls are TRBV12-3 or TRBV12-4 and TRBJ1-4, with D unresolved. Trimming removed 4 bases from V and 7 bases from J, with 13 bases in between. This CDR3 has 14 residues. The CDR3 region has the DNA TGTGCCAGCAGTTCCAGACCTGTTGGTGAAAAACTGTTTTTT. This codes for CASSSRPVGEKLFF.

This clonotype was counted many times. V is TRBV27 and J is TRBJ2-3; D unresolved. Germline V gene data show CDR1 as MNHEY and CDR2 as SMNVEV (reference sequence). Trimming left V 1 base short and J 3 bases short, with 5 bases between. The CDR3 length is 13 residues. DNA of the CDR3: TGTGCCAGCAGTTTATGGGGAACAGATACGCAGTATTTT. This encodes CASSLWGTDTQYF.

This clonotype was observed a single time. The chain couples TRBV7-2 to TRBJ2-5, with TRBD2 matching over 7 bases. Trimming removed 8 bases from V and 5 bases from J; junction bases left unmatched: 8. The CDR3 length is 13 residues. CDR1 SGHTA and CDR2 FQGNSA come from the germline V gene. CDR3 residues: CASGRAVGETQYF. CDR3 nucleotides: TGTGCCAGCGGGAGGGCCGTTGGTGAGACCCAGTACTTC.

V usage is TRBV7-2 and J usage is TRBJ2-7; 8 bases line up with TRBD2. The CDR3 extends over 15 amino acids. The ends lost 0 bases at V and 5 bases at J; junction bases unmatched: 6. Looked up from germline, CDR1 is SGHTA and CDR2 is FQGNSA. DNA of the CDR3: TGTGCCAGCAGCTTAGCCCACGGGAGGGCCCACGAGCAGTACTTC. Protein: CASSLAHGRAHEQYF.

The chain recombines TRBV7-8 with TRBJ2-3, with 11 bases fitting TRBD2. Germline loops: CDR1 SGHVS, CDR2 FQNEAQ. The CDR3 length is 13 residues. V was clipped by 11 bases and J by 5 bases; unmatched bases: 6. CDR3 in amino acids: CASHLAGGDTQYF. CDR3 nucleotides: TGTGCCTCTCATCTAGCGGGGGGAGATACGCAGTATTTT.

This clonotype has only a few counts. The V call is TRBV29-1, the J call TRBJ2-7; TRBD2 agrees at 12 bases. V shed 7 bases, J shed 2 bases, and the junction held 6 bases outside the gene matches. CDR3 length: 14 residues. CDR1 is SQVTM, CDR2 ANQGSEA, per germline. CDR3: CSARGTSGPYEQYF. The CDR3 DNA reads as TGCAGCGCAAGAGGGACTAGCGGGCCCTACGAGCAGTACTTC.

This clonotype was detected only a few times. The chain employs TRBV7-9 and TRBJ2-7, with 9 bases that match TRBD1. The CDR3 has 15 residues. V trimming: 5 bases; J trimming: 7 bases; junction bases outside the gene matches: 12. The germline CDR1 and CDR2 sequences are SEHNR and FQNEAQ (reference sequence). CDR3 amino acids: CASSPGDRVSGEQYF. The CDR3 DNA sequence: TGTGCCAGCAGCCCGGGGGACAGGGTATCGGGTGAGCAGTACTTC. Full variable domain (missing parts from reference TRBV7-9 and TRBJ2-7): DTGVSQNPRHKITKRGQNVTFRCDPISEHNRLYWYRQTLGQGPEFLTYFQNEAQLEKSRLLSDRFSAERPKGSFSTLEIQRTEQGDSAMYLCASSPGDRVSGEQYFGPGTRLTVT.

The chain recombines TRBV5-4 with TRBJ2-1, with TRBD2 matching 13 bases. Germline CDR1 SGHNT, CDR2 YYREEE (reference sequence). The junction had 10 bases not matched to a gene; V was cut back by 4 bases and J by 12 bases. The CDR3 totals 15 residues. The CDR3 DNA reads TGTGCCAGCAGCACGAGGACTAGCGGGGGCAGTGGGCAGTTCTTC. It is translated as CASSTRTSGGSGQFF.

The chain is built from TRBV3-1 and TRBJ2-2; possibly TRBD2 for D (5 bases). CDR3 length equals 16 residues. Germline assignment: CDR1 LGHDT and CDR2 YNNKEL (reference sequence). Trimming took off 1 base at V and 4 bases at J, with 13 bases between the two ends. The CDR3 nucleotides read TGTGCCAGCAGCCAAGGAATGAGGGCGACCACCGGGGAGCTGTTTTTT. Its translation: CASSQGMRATTGELFF.

This clonotype was detected ten times or more. This rearrangement joins TRBV12-3 or TRBV12-4 to TRBJ2-3; TRBD1 matches at 9 bases. V shed 6 bases, J shed 2 bases, and the junction held 9 bases outside the gene matches. There are 16 residues in the CDR3. This CDR3 is CASSPGTGINTDTQYF. CDR3 in DNA: TGTGCCAGCAGCCCCGGGACAGGGATAAACACAGATACGCAGTATTTT.

The genes are TRBV5-1 and TRBJ2-7; 8 nucleotides line up with TRBD1. Germline CDR1 SGHRS, CDR2 YFSETQ. The CDR3 is made up of 15 amino acids. V lost 2 bases, J lost 2 bases, and 6 bases stayed unmatched. The chain's CDR3 is CASSFGTGQTYEQYF. CDR3 bases: TGCGCCAGCAGCTTCGGGACAGGCCAAACCTACGAGCAGTACTTC.

This clonotype was found many times. This chain connects TRBV12-3 or TRBV12-4 to TRBJ2-5; unclear D gene. V was clipped by 3 bases and J by 4 bases, with 6 bases between them. The CDR3 loop spans 12 amino acids. The CDR3, as DNA: TGTGCCAGCAGTTTTACCGGAGAGACCCAGTACTTC. It yields the protein CASSFTGETQYF.

Here the CDR3 DNA reads TGCAGTGCTAGGGGGGACAGCGGGGAGCTGTTTTTT. It codes for CSARGDSGELFF. V usage is TRBV20-1 and J usage is TRBJ2-2; 7 bases are a match to TRBD1. This CDR3 comprises 12 residues. Germline-derived CDR1 and CDR2 are DFQATT and SNEGSKA (reference sequence). Trimming took 3 bases from V and 7 from J; bases not matched to a gene: 2.

This chain connects TRBV19 to TRBJ1-1; D unclear. The CDR3 runs to 14 residues. V was trimmed by 3 bases and J by 1 base, leaving 9 bases between them. The V gene's germline CDR1 is LNHDA and CDR2 SQIVND (reference sequence). The CDR3 loop reads CASSMRGKNTEAFF. Written as DNA, the CDR3 is TGTGCCAGTAGTATGCGAGGAAAGAACACTGAAGCTTTCTTT.

This clonotype was observed once. In DNA form, the CDR3 reads TGCAGTGCTAGCGGCCTAGCGGGAGACCCAGATACGCAGTATTTT. Residues: CSASGLAGDPDTQYF. The chain couples TRBV20-1 to TRBJ2-3, with TRBD2 matching over 10 bases. CDR1 DFQATT and CDR2 SNEGSKA come from the germline V gene (reference sequence). V dropped 3 bases and J dropped 4; count of bases not matched to a gene: 7. CDR3 length: 15 residues.

The chain links TRBV5-1 to TRBJ2-2, with 9 bases identical to TRBD1. Unmatched junction bases numbered 7, after V lost 3 bases and J lost 7 bases. Germline-derived CDR1 and CDR2 are SGHRS and YFSETQ. This CDR3 is built from 15 residues. The CDR3 loop reads CASSWTRTGDGELFF. The CDR3 nucleotides read TGCGCCAGCAGCTGGACCCGGACAGGGGACGGGGAGCTGTTTTTT.

The CDR3 coding sequence is TGTGCCAGCAGCTTAACGAACGCGGCGAACAATGAGCAGTTCTTC. Translation: CASSLTNAANNEQFF. The chain couples TRBV7-3 to TRBJ2-1; D remains unclear. V was cut by 0 bases and J by 5 bases, with 11 bases left in between. The germline gives CDR1 SGHTA, CDR2 FQGTGA. The length of the CDR3 is 15 residues.

In this sample, this clonotype turned up a few times. CDR3 in DNA: TGTGCCAGCAGTTTAGACGGGGTAAGAGATACGCAGTATTTT. Translation: CASSLDGVRDTQYF. The chain is built from TRBV12-3 or TRBV12-4 and TRBJ2-3; D is possibly TRBD2 (5 bases). The CDR3 runs to 14 residues. The V end lost 1 base, the J end lost 5 bases, and 10 bases lay between the germline ends.

The CDR3 nucleotides are TGCAGTGTTCCTAGCGCTAGCACAGATACGCAGTATTTT. Residues: CSVPSASTDTQYF. The chain joins TRBV20-1 to TRBJ2-3; tentatively, D is TRBD2 (6 bases). Trimming left V 7 bases short and J 0 bases short, with 11 bases between. Germline lookup yields CDR1 DFQATT and CDR2 SNEGSKA (reference sequence). CDR3 size: 13 residues.

This clonotype was detected ten times or more. The chain combines TRBV5-1 with TRBJ1-1; weak D call: TRBD1 (5 bases). With 0 bases removed from V and 13 bases from J, the gap between germline ends came to 28 bases. The germline V gene has CDR1 SGHRS and CDR2 YFSETQ. This CDR3 contains 17 residues. In DNA, the CDR3 is TGCGCCAGCAGCTTGGTCCAGGGTGCAGCCACCGGGCCGAAGCTTTTCTTT. Encoded protein: CASSLVQGAATGPKLFF.